This T cell receptor beta chain was documented in a study of T cells in Graves' hyperthyroidism and ophthalmopathy. Overall study findings and caveats: A 13 V-J signature model discriminated ophthalmopathy versus stable hyperthyroidism.

The diagnostic basis comprised clinical symptoms, serum thyroxine and TRAb, thyroid ultrasound and orbital computed tomography. RNA transcripts provided the source from which TCR beta CDR3 regions were amplified. The HTBI primer set drove a first-round RT-PCR of the TCR CDR3. TCRdb re-derived calls from the multiplex PCR reads in MiXCR, one entry per CDR3 protein. The sample gives about 600,000 distinct CDR3 sequences, 11% to 15% of which show up once; more than 6% is in the top ten. This clonotype has more than one count but fewer than ten. What it binds is not known. Per the germline V gene, CDR1 is WSHSY and CDR2 is SAAADI. The CDR3 runs to 16 residues. The ends were cut back, 6 bases at V and 2 bases at J, with 20 bases in the middle.

The chain links TRBV10-2 to TRBJ2-7, with no clear D. The sequence was collected from a woman aged 18-30 years with Graves' ophthalmopathy. The sample comprised blood. CDR3 residues: CASSTPPIVRPYEQYF. The CDR3 DNA reads as TGCGCCAGCAGCACGCCCCCGATCGTGAGGCCCTACGAGCAGTACTTC.